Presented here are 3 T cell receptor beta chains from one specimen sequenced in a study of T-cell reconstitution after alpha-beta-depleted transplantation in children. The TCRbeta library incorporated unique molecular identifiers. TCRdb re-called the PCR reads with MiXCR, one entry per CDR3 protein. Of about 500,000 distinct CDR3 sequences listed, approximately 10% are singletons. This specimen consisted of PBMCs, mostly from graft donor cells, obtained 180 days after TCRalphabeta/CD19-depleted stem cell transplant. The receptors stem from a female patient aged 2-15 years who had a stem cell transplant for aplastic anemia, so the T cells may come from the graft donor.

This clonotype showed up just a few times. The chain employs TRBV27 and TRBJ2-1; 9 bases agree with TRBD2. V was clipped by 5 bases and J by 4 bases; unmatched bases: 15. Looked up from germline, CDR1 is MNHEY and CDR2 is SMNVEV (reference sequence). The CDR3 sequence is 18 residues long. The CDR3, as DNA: TGTGCCAGCAGTCCCCCCATGGGGCTAGCGGGACGGTACAATGAGCAGTTCTTC. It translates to CASSPPMGLAGRYNEQFF.

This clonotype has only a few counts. This chain's CDR3 is CASSSFSGPLTGELFF. The CDR3 DNA follows: TGTGCCAGCAGCTCCTTTTCGGGTCCTCTCACCGGGGAGCTGTTTTTT. This chain links TRBV7-9 with TRBJ2-2, with unresolved D. The ends were cut back, 4 bases at V and 4 bases at J, with 16 bases in the middle. The germline CDR1 and CDR2 sequences are SEHNR and FQNEAQ (reference sequence). The CDR3 is 16 amino acids.

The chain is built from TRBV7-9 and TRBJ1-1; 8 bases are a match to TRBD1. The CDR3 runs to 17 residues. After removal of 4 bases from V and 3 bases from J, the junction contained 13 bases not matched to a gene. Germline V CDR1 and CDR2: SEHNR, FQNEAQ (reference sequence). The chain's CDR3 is CASSSRGGPTGDTEAFF. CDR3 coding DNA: TGTGCCAGCAGCTCTAGGGGGGGCCCGACAGGGGACACTGAAGCTTTCTTT.